A selection of T cell receptor beta chains follows, all from one sample in a study of OX40 agonist ivuxolimab in advanced cancers. Here immunoSEQ multiplex PCR was the method, and the copy in TCRdb shows in-frame clones only, minus some. The sample consists of tens of thousands of clones, 80% to 90% of them appearing once. This specimen consisted of CD4+ or CD8+ T cells sorted from blood, obtained in a trial of the OX40 agonist ivuxolimab. Every receptor here comes from an adult with an advanced solid tumor such as melanoma, head and neck, liver or kidney cancer. Both conserved end residues are part of each CDR3. The D gene is left open where the match is weak. A row's size may be missing; if present it is once, few, many or a size class.

d_gene	abundance	v_gene	j_gene	CDR3aa	CDR3nt
-	-	TRBV5-8	TRBJ2-5	CASSLGSDYQETQYF	TGTGCCAGCAGCTTGGGATCAGACTACCAAGAGACCCAGTACTTC
-	-	TRBV2	TRBJ2-5	CASGTRETQYF	TGTGCCAGCGGCACCCGGGAGACCCAGTACTTC
-	-	TRBV7-6	TRBJ2-2	CASSRSENTGELFF	TGTGCCAGCAGTCGCAGCGAGAACACCGGGGAGCTGTTTTTT
-	-	TRBV7-2	TRBJ1-3	CASSVDESSGNTIYF	TGTGCCAGCAGCGTGGACGAGAGCTCTGGAAACACCATATATTTT
TRBD2	once	TRBV5-5	TRBJ2-3	CASTGIAGGFTDTQYF	TGTGCCAGCACGGGTATAGCGGGAGGTTTCACAGATACGCAGTATTTT
-	-	TRBV7-6	TRBJ2-5	CASSSNGLQQETQYF	TGTGCCAGCAGCTCGAATGGACTGCAACAAGAGACCCAGTACTTC
TRBD1	once	TRBV5-4	TRBJ2-1	CASSWTGGNEQFF	TGTGCCAGCAGCTGGACAGGGGGGAATGAGCAGTTCTTC
TRBD1	-	TRBV5-8	TRBJ1-2	CASSQGARGYTF	TGTGCCAGCAGCCAGGGGGCGCGGGGCTACACCTTC
-	few	TRBV2	TRBJ1-6	CASVEGDNSPLHF	TGTGCCAGCGTTGAGGGGGATAATTCACCCCTCCACTTT
-	-	TRBV6-6	TRBJ1-1	CASHLGGNTEAFF	TGTGCCAGCCACCTGGGAGGGAACACTGAAGCTTTCTTT
-	-	TRBV5-1	TRBJ1-2	CASSLGSDGYTF	TGCGCCAGCAGCTTGGGGTCAGATGGCTACACCTTC
-	-	TRBV28	TRBJ2-5	CASEGRETQYF	TGTGCCAGCGAGGGTAGAGAGACCCAGTACTTC
TRBD1	-	TRBV19	TRBJ1-5	CASSTRRQGAGPQHF	TGTGCCAGTAGTACCCGCCGACAGGGTGCAGGGCCCCAGCATTTT
-	-	TRBV30	TRBJ1-5	CAWSRDSNQPQHF	TGTGCCTGGAGCCGGGATAGCAATCAGCCCCAGCATTTT
-	-	TRBV2	TRBJ2-1	CASRARSVYNEQFF	TGTGCCAGCAGAGCCAGGTCAGTTTACAATGAGCAGTTCTTC
-	-	TRBV4-1	TRBJ1-2	CASSQDPGSGRTF	TGCGCCAGCAGCCAAGATCCTGGGAGTGGGCGGACCTTC
-	-	TRBV7-2	TRBJ2-1	CASSLFGNNEQFF	TGTGCCAGCAGCTTATTTGGGAACAATGAGCAGTTCTTC
TRBD1	-	TRBV5-1	TRBJ2-5	CASSVGQGVTETQYF	TGCGCCAGCAGCGTCGGACAGGGGGTAACGGAGACCCAGTACTTC
-	-	TRBV10-3	TRBJ1-2	CAISERTGDYGYTF	TGTGCCATCAGTGAGAGGACCGGGGACTATGGCTACACCTTC
-	-	TRBV6-1	TRBJ1-5	CASSAPNQPQHF	TGTGCCAGCAGTGCCCCCAATCAGCCCCAGCATTTT
-	-	TRBV7-2	TRBJ2-5	CASSNGITETQYF	TGTGCCAGCAGCAACGGGATAACGGAGACCCAGTACTTC
TRBD1	once	TRBV6-6	TRBJ1-5	CASSSNRGSNQPQHF	TGTGCCAGCAGTTCCAACAGGGGTTCAAATCAGCCCCAGCATTTT
-	-	TRBV18	TRBJ2-1	CASSPQTNEQFF	TGTGCCAGCTCACCACAGACCAATGAGCAGTTCTTC
-	once	TRBV21-1	TRBJ1-5	CASSPSGRTGNQPQHF	TGTGCCAGCAGCCCCAGTGGGAGGACTGGCAATCAGCCCCAGCATTTT
-	-	TRBV29-1	TRBJ1-2	CSTGEVYGYTF	TGCAGCACCGGCGAAGTATATGGCTACACCTTC
TRBD2	-	TRBV7-9	TRBJ2-1	CASSLSGSSYNEQFF	TGTGCCAGCAGCCTTAGCGGGAGCTCCTACAATGAGCAGTTCTTC
TRBD1	-	TRBV9	TRBJ1-1	CASSGRDREMRTEAFF	TGTGCCAGCAGCGGTCGGGACAGGGAAATGAGGACTGAAGCTTTCTTT
-	-	TRBV28	TRBJ1-3	CASSSPGHPLIYF	TGTGCCAGCAGTTCTCCGGGACATCCCTTAATATATTTT
-	once	TRBV7-3	TRBJ2-1	CASSLNRQGEQFF	TGTGCCAGCAGCTTAAATCGCCAGGGTGAGCAGTTCTTC
-	-	TRBV5-1	TRBJ2-3	CASSLGFRDTQYF	TGCGCCAGCAGCCTAGGGTTCAGAGATACGCAGTATTTT
-	few	TRBV5-6	TRBJ1-1	CASSLDGRPNTEAFF	TGTGCCAGCAGCTTGGATGGCAGGCCGAACACTGAAGCTTTCTTT
-	-	TRBV18	TRBJ1-1	CASSFDRNTEAFF	TGTGCCAGCTCATTCGACAGGAACACTGAAGCTTTCTTT
-	once	TRBV9	TRBJ2-1	CASSVGGRTSYNEQFF	TGTGCCAGCAGCGTCGGCGGAAGAACCTCCTACAATGAGCAGTTCTTC
TRBD1	-	TRBV11-2	TRBJ2-7	CASAPGTGRYEQYF	TGTGCCAGCGCACCCGGGACAGGGCGATACGAGCAGTACTTC
-	-	TRBV28	TRBJ2-7	CASGPADLGLSEQYF	TGTGCCAGCGGCCCCGCGGACCTGGGGCTATCGGAGCAGTACTTC
TRBD2	-	TRBV19	TRBJ2-2	CASNTPRGGNTGELFF	TGTGCCAGTAATACGCCTCGGGGGGGGAACACCGGGGAGCTGTTTTTT